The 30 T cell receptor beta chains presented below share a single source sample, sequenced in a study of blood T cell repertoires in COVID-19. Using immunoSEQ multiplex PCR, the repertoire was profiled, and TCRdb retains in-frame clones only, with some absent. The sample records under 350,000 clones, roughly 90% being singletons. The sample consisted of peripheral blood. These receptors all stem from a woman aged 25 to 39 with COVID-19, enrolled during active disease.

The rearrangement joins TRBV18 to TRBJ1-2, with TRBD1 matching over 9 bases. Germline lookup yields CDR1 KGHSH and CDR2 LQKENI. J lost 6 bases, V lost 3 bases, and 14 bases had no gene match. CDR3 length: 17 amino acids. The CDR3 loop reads CASSPLRDRAILDGYTF. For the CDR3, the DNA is TGTGCCAGCTCACCTCTCCGGGACAGGGCCATTCTGGATGGCTACACCTTC. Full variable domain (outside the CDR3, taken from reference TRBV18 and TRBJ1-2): NAGVMQNPRHLVRRRGQEARLRCSPMKGHSHVYWYRQLPEEGLKFMVYLQKENIIDESGMPKERFSAEFPKEGPSILRIQQVVRGDSAAYFCASSPLRDRAILDGYTFGSGTRLTVV.

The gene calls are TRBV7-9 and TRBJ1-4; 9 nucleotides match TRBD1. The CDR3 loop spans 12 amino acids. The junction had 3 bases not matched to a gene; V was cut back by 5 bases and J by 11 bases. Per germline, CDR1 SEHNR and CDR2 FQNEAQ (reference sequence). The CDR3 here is CASSKTGGKLFF. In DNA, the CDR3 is TGTGCCAGCAGCAAGACAGGGGGGAAACTGTTTTTT.

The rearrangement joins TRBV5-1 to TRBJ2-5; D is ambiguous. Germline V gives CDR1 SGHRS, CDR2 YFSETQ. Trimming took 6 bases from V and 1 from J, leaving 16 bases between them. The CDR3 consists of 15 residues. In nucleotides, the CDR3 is TGCGCCAGCAAGGTTGGAGAGCTGGTCCAAGAGACCCAGTACTTC. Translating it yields CASKVGELVQETQYF.

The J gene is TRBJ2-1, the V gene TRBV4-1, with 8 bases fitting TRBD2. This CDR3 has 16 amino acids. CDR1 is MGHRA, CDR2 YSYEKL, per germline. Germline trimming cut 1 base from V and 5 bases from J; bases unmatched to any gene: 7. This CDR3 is CASSQVLRGEHNEQFF. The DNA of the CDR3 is TGCGCCAGCAGCCAAGTGTTGCGGGGGGAACACAATGAGCAGTTCTTC.

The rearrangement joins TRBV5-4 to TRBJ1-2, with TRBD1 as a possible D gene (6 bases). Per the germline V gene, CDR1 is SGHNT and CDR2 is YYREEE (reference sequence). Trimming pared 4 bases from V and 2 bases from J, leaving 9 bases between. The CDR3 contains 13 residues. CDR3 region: CASSADRNYGYTF. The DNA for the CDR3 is TGTGCCAGCAGCGCGGACAGAAACTATGGCTACACCTTC. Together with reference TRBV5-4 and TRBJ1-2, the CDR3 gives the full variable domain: ETGVTQSPTHLIKTRGQQVTLRCSSQSGHNTVSWYQQALGQGPQFIFQYYREEENGRGNFPPRFSGLQFPNYSSELNVNALELDDSALYLCASSADRNYGYTFGSGTRLTVV.

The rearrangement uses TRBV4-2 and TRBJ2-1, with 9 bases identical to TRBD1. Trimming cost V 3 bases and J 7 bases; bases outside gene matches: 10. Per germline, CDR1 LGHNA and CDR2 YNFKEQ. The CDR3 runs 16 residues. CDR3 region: CASSQAGTGRRNEQFF. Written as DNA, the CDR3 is TGTGCCAGCAGCCAGGCCGGGACAGGGAGGAGAAATGAGCAGTTCTTC.

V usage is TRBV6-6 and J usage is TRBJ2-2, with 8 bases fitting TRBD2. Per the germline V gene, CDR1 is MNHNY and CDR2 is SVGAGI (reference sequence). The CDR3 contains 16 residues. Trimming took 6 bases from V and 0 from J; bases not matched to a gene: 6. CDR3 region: CASRKIAGTNTGELFF. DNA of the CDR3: TGTGCCAGCAGAAAAATAGCGGGGACGAACACCGGGGAGCTGTTTTTT.

The CDR3 spells CASNRQGSYEQYF. CDR3 DNA sequence: TGTGCCAGCAACAGACAGGGGTCCTACGAGCAGTACTTC. The V and J genes are TRBV9 and TRBJ2-7; 8 bases are shared with TRBD1. V shed 6 bases and J 1 base; nucleotides not matched to a gene: 3. This CDR3 spans 13 amino acids. CDR1 and CDR2 (germline): SGDLS, YYNGEE.

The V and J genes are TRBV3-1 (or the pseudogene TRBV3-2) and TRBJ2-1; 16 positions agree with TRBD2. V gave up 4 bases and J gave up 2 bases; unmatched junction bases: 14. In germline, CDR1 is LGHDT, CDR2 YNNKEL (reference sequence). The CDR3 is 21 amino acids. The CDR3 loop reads CASSLSGLAGGPGGPYNEQFF. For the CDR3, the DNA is TGTGCCAGCAGCCTTTCGGGACTAGCGGGGGGGCCAGGTGGCCCCTACAATGAGCAGTTCTTC.

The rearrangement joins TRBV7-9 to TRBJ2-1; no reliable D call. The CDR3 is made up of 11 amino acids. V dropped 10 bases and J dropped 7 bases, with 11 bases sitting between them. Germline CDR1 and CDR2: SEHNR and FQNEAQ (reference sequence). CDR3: CATMAPNEQFF. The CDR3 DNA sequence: TGTGCCACCATGGCCCCGAATGAGCAGTTCTTC.

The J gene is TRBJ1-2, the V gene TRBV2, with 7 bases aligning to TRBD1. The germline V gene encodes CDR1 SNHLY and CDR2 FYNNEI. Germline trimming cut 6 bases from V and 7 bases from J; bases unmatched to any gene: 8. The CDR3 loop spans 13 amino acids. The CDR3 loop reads CASRPEGAGGYTF. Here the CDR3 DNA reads TGTGCCAGCAGACCAGAGGGGGCGGGTGGCTACACCTTC. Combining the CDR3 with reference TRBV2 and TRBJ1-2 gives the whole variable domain EPEVTQTPSHQVTQMGQEVILRCVPISNHLYFYWYRQILGQKVEFLVSFYNNEISEKSEIFDDQFSVERPDGSNFTLKIRSTKLEDSAMYFCASRPEGAGGYTFGSGTRLTVV.

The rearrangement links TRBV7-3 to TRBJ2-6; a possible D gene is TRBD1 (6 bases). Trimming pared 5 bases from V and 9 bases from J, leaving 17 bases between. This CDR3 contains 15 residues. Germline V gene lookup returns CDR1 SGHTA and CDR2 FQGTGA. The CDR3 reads CASSHTLTGRNVLTF. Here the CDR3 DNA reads TGTGCCAGCAGCCACACTCTCACAGGGCGCAACGTCCTGACTTTC.

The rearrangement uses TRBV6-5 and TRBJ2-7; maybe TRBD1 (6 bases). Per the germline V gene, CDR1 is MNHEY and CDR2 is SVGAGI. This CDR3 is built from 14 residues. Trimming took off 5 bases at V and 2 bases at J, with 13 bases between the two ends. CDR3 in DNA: TGTGCCAGCAGTCCGGACAGCACAACCTACGAGCAGTACGTC. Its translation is CASSPDSTTYEQYV.

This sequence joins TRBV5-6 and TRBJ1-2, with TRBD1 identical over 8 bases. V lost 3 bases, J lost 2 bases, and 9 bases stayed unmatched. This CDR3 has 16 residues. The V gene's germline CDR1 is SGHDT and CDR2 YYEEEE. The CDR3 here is CASSSFLRGRNYGYTF. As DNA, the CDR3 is TGTGCCAGCAGCTCCTTCCTCAGGGGGCGCAACTATGGCTACACCTTC.

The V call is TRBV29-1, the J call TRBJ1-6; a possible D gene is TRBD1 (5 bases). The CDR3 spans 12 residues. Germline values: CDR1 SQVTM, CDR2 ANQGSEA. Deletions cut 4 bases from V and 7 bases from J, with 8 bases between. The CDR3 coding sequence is TGCAGCGTTGCTCAGGGAAATTCACCCCTCCACTTT. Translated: CSVAQGNSPLHF. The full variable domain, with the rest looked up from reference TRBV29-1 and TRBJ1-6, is SAVISQKPSRDICQRGTSLTIQCQVDSQVTMMFWYRQQPGQSLTLIATANQGSEATYESGFVIDKFPISRPNLTFSTLTVSNMSPEDSSIYLCSVAQGNSPLHFGNGTRLTVT.

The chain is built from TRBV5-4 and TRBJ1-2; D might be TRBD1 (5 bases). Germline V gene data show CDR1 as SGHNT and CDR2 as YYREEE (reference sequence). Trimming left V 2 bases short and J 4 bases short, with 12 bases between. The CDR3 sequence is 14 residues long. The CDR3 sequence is CASSLGQGGYGYTF. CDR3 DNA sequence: TGTGCCAGCAGCTTAGGGCAGGGCGGCTATGGCTACACCTTC. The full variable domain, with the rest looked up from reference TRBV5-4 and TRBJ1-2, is ETGVTQSPTHLIKTRGQQVTLRCSSQSGHNTVSWYQQALGQGPQFIFQYYREEENGRGNFPPRFSGLQFPNYSSELNVNALELDDSALYLCASSLGQGGYGYTFGSGTRLTVV.

The CDR3, as DNA: TGTGCCAGCAGTTCCACAGGGTCTACTAATGAAAAACTGTTTTTT. Translating gives CASSSTGSTNEKLFF. V and J are TRBV27 and TRBJ1-4; D might be TRBD1 (6 bases). Between the trimmed V and J ends, which lost 4 bases and 2 bases, there was a span of 11 bases. This CDR3 is built from 15 residues. CDR1 and CDR2 from the germline V gene are MNHEY and SMNVEV (reference sequence).

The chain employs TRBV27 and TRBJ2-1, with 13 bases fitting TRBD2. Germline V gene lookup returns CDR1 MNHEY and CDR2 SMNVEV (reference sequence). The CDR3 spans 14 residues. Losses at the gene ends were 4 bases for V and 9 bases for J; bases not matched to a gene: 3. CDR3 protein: CASSSLAGGFEQFF. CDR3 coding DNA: TGTGCCAGCAGTTCACTAGCGGGGGGGTTTGAGCAGTTCTTC.

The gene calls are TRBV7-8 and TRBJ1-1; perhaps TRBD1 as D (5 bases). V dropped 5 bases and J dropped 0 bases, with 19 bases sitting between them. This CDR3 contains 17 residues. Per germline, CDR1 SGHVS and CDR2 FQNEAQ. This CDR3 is CASSTRQNPNMNTEAFF. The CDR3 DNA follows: TGTGCCAGCAGCACAAGACAGAACCCAAATATGAACACTGAAGCTTTCTTT.

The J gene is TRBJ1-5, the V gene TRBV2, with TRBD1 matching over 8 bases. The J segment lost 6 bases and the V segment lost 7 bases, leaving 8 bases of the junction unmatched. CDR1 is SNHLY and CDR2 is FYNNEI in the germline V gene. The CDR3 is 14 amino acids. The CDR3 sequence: CASKGQGISQPQHF. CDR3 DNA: TGTGCCAGCAAAGGACAGGGAATCAGTCAGCCCCAGCATTTT.

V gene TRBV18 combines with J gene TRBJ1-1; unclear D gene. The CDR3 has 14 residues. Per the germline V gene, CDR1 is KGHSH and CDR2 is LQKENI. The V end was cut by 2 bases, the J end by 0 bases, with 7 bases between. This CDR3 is CASSPTNMNTEAFF. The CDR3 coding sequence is TGTGCCAGCTCACCAACAAACATGAACACTGAAGCTTTCTTT.

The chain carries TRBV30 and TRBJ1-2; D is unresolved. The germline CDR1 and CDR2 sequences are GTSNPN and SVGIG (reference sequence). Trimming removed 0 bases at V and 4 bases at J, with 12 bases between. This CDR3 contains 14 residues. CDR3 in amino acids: CAWSVGLSGYGYTF. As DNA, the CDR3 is TGTGCCTGGAGTGTCGGCCTTTCGGGCTATGGCTACACCTTC.

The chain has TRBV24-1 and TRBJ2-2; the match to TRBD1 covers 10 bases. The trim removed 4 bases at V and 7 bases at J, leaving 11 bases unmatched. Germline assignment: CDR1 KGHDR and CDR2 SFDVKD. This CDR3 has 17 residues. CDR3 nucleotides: TGTGCCACCAGTGAATTCGGACAGGGGGATACCCTCGGGGAGCTGTTTTTT. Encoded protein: CATSEFGQGDTLGELFF.

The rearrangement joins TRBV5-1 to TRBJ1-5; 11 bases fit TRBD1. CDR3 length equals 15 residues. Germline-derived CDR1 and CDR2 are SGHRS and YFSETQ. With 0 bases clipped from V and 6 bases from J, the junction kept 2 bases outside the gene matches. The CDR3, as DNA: TGCGCCAGCAGCTTGGAGGGACAGGGGGGTCAGCCCCAGCATTTT. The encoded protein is CASSLEGQGGQPQHF.

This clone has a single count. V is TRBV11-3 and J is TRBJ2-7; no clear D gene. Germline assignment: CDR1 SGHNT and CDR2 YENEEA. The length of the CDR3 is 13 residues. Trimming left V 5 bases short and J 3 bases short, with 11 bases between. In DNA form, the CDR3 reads TGTGCCAGCAGCCTACGACGGGTCTACGAGCAGTACTTC. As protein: CASSLRRVYEQYF.

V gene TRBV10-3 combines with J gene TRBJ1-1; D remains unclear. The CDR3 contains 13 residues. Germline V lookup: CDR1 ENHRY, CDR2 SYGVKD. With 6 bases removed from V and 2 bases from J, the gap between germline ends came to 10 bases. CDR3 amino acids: CAIRRTGNTEAFF. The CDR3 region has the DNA TGTGCCATCAGAAGGACGGGAAACACTGAAGCTTTCTTT.

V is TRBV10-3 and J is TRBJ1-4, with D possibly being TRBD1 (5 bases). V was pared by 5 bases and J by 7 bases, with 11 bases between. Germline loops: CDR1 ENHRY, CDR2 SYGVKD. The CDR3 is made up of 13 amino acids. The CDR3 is CAISPRQGEKLFF. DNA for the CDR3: TGTGCCATCAGTCCCCGTCAGGGTGAAAAACTGTTTTTT.

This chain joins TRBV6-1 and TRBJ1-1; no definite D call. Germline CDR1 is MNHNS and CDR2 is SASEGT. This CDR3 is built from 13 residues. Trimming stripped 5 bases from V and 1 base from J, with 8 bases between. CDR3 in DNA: TGTGCCAGCAGTCTATCCGCGAACACTGAAGCTTTCTTT. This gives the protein CASSLSANTEAFF.

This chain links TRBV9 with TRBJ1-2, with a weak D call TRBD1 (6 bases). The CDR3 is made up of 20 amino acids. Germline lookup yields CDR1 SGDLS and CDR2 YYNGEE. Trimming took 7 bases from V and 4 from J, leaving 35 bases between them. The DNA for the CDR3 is TGTGCCAGCTACGACCCTCGGAAAACAAAAGAACAGGGACCCTCCTATGGCTACACCTTC. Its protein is CASYDPRKTKEQGPSYGYTF.

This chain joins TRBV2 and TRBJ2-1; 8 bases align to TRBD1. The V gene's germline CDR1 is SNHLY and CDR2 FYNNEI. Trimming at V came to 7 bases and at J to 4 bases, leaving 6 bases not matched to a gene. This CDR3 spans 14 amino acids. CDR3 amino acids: CASKDRGGYNEQFF. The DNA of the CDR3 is TGTGCCAGCAAAGACAGGGGCGGATACAATGAGCAGTTCTTC.